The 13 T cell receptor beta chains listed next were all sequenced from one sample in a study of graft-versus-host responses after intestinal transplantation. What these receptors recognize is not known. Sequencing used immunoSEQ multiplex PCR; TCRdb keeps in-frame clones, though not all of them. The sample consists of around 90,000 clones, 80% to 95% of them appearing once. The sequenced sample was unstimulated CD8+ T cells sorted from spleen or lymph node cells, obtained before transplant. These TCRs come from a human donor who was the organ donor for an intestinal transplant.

CDR3 sequence: CASSWGRYGYTF. In DNA form, the CDR3 reads TGCGCCAGCAGCTGGGGGAGGTATGGCTACACCTTC. J is TRBJ1-2 and V is TRBV5-1; a weak D match, TRBD1 (5 bases). The CDR3 loop spans 12 amino acids. With 3 bases removed from V and 5 bases from J, the gap between germline ends came to 8 bases. CDR1 is SGHRS, CDR2 YFSETQ, per germline.

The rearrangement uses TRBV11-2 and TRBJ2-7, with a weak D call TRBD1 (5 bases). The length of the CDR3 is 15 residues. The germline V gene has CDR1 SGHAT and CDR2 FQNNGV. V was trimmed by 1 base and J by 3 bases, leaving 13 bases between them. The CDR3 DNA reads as TGTGCCAGCAGCTTAGGGTGGGGCACAAACTACGAGCAGTACTTC. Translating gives CASSLGWGTNYEQYF.

This CDR3 is CASSRPPGHSFF. As DNA, the CDR3 is TGTGCCAGCAGCCGACCTCCGGGACATTCTTTTTTT. The V and J genes are TRBV28 and TRBJ1-4, with D possibly TRBD1 on 6 matching bases. This CDR3 comprises 12 residues. The V and J ends lost 6 bases and 17 bases respectively, with 19 bases between them. CDR1 MDHEN and CDR2 SYDVKM come from the germline V gene.

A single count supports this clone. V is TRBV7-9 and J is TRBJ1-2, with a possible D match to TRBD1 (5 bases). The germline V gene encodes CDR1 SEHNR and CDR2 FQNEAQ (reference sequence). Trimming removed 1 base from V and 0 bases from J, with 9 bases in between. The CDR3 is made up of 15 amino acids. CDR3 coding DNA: TGTGCCAGCAGCTTAGGCGGGACTTCTAACTATGGCTACACCTTC. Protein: CASSLGGTSNYGYTF.

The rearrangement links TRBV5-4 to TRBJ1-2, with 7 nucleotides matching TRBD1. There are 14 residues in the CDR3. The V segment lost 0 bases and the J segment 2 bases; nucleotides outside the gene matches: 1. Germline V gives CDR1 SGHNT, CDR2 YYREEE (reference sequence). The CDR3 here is CASSLVQGNYGYTF. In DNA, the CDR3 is TGTGCCAGCAGCTTGGTACAGGGGAACTATGGCTACACCTTC.

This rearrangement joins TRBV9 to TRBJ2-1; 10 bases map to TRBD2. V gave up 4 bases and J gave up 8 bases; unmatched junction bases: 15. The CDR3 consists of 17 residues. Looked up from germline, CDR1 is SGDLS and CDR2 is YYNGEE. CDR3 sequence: CASSPKAVAGGRDEQFF. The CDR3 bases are TGTGCCAGCAGCCCAAAGGCGGTAGCGGGAGGTCGGGATGAGCAGTTCTTC. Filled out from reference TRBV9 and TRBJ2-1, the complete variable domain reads DSGVTQTPKHLITATGQRVTLRCSPRSGDLSVYWYQQSLDQGLQFLIQYYNGEERAKGNILERFSAQQFPDLHSELNLSSLELGDSALYFCASSPKAVAGGRDEQFFGPGTRLTVL.

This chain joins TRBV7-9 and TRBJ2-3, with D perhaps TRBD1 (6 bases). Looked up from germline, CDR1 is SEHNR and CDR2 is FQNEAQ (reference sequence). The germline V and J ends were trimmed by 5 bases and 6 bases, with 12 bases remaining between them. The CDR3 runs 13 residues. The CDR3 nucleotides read TGTGCCAGCAGCGGTGGGGGCGAGGATACGCAGTATTTT. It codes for CASSGGGEDTQYF. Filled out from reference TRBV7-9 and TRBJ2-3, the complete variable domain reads DTGVSQNPRHKITKRGQNVTFRCDPISEHNRLYWYRQTLGQGPEFLTYFQNEAQLEKSRLLSDRFSAERPKGSFSTLEIQRTEQGDSAMYLCASSGGGEDTQYFGPGTRLTVL.

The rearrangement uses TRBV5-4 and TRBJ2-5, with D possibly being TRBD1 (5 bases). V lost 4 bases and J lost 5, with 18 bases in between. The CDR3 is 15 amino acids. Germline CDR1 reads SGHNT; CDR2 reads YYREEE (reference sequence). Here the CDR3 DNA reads TGTGCCAGCAGCCAGGCAGGGAAGCTGGCGGAGACCCAGTACTTC. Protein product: CASSQAGKLAETQYF.

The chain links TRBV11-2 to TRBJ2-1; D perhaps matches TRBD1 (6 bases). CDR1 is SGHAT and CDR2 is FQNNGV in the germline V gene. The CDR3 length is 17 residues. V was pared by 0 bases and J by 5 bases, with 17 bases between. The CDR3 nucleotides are TGTGCCAGCAGCTTAGATCTAAGCAGGGGAGAGGACAATGAGCAGTTCTTC. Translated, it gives CASSLDLSRGEDNEQFF.

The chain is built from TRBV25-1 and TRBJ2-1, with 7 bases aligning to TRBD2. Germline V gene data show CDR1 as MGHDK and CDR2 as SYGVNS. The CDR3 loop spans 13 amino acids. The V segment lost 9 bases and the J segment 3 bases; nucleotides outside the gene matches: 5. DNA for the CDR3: TGTGCCAGTGGGGAGGGAATCTACAATGAGCAGTTCTTC. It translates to CASGEGIYNEQFF.

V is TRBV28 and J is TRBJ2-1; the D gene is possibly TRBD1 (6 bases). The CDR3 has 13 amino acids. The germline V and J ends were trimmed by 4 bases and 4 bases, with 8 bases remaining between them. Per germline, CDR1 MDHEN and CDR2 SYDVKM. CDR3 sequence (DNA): TGTGCCAGCAGTTACAGGGTATACAATGAGCAGTTCTTC. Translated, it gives CASSYRVYNEQFF.

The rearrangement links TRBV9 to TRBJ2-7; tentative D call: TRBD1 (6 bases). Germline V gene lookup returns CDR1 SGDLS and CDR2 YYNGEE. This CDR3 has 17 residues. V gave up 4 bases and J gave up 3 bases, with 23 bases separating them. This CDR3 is CASSLREQGRYGYEQYF. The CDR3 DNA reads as TGTGCCAGCAGCCTTAGGGAACAGGGAAGGTACGGCTACGAGCAGTACTTC.

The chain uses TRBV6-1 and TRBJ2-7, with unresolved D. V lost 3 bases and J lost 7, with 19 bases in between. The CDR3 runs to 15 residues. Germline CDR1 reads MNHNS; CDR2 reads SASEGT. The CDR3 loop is CASSDQEGGLGEQYF. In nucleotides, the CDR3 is TGTGCCAGCAGTGACCAGGAAGGTGGTTTAGGAGAGCAGTACTTC.